Presented here are 20 T cell receptor beta chains from one specimen sequenced in a study of a mutant IDH1 vaccine in newly diagnosed glioma. Which antigens these TCRs recognize remains unknown. The time point denotes: week 5, during vaccination. It was 300 ug of mutant IDH1 20-mer peptide that made up each vaccine dose, given with topical imiquimod. Libraries were prepared by immunoSEQ multiplex PCR; TCRdb keeps only in-frame clonotypes and omits some of them. The sample has 45,000 to 70,000 clones; over 70% are singletons. The material sequenced was PBMCs, taken from a glioma patient whose treatment included an IDH1 peptide vaccine. These TCRs come from a young man with glioma.

This clone occurred once. The J gene is TRBJ1-1, the V gene TRBV19; TRBD1 agrees at 8 bases. Per the germline V gene, CDR1 is LNHDA and CDR2 is SQIVND (reference sequence). The CDR3 covers 16 residues. With V trimmed by 5 bases and J by 1 base, 9 bases remained unmatched. CDR3 sequence: CASSRPAGTGNTEAFF. DNA of the CDR3: TGTGCCAGTAGTCGACCCGCCGGGACAGGGAACACTGAAGCTTTCTTT.

The chain has TRBV11-3 and TRBJ2-7, with D unclear. Trimming shortened V by 2 bases and J by 2 bases, and 10 bases separated the two germline ends. Per the germline V gene, CDR1 is SGHNT and CDR2 is YENEEA. CDR3 length: 14 residues. The chain's CDR3 is CASSLQHGTYEQYF. Written as DNA, the CDR3 is TGTGCCAGCAGCTTACAGCACGGAACCTACGAGCAGTACTTC.

This chain links TRBV18 with TRBJ2-7; the match to TRBD1 covers 8 bases. J gave up 2 bases and V 5 bases, and 11 bases lay outside the gene matches. This CDR3 has 16 residues. CDR1 and CDR2 (germline): KGHSH, LQKENI. The CDR3 sequence: CASSNRKTGEPYEQYF. CDR3 nucleotides: TGTGCCAGCTCAAACAGAAAGACAGGGGAACCCTACGAGCAGTACTTC.

The chain has TRBV29-1 and TRBJ2-7; 8 nucleotides agree with TRBD1. The CDR3 is 12 residues long. With V trimmed by 4 bases and J by 5 bases, 4 bases remained unmatched. CDR1 SQVTM and CDR2 ANQGSEA come from the germline V gene. This CDR3 reads CSVGNRGDEQYF. For the CDR3, the DNA is TGCAGCGTTGGAAACAGGGGGGACGAGCAGTACTTC.

This clone was seen only a few times. The chain uses TRBV30 and TRBJ1-1; unclear D gene. This CDR3 spans 11 amino acids. Trimming stripped 0 bases from V and 5 bases from J, with 4 bases between. Germline V CDR1 and CDR2: GTSNPN, SVGIG (reference sequence). CDR3 region: CAWSVQTEAFF. CDR3 DNA sequence: TGTGCCTGGAGTGTACAGACTGAAGCTTTCTTT.

This clone was recorded once. The chain joins TRBV19 to TRBJ2-5; no reliable D call. Germline V CDR1 and CDR2: LNHDA, SQIVND (reference sequence). The CDR3 has 12 amino acids. V lost 5 bases and J lost 4, with 8 bases in between. CDR3 region: CASSWTGETQYF. CDR3 in DNA: TGTGCCAGTAGTTGGACCGGAGAGACCCAGTACTTC.

The J gene is TRBJ2-7, the V gene TRBV7-2, with TRBD1 matching over 10 bases. This CDR3 is 15 amino acids long. Trimming took 3 bases from V and 3 from J; bases not matched to a gene: 5. Looked up from germline, CDR1 is SGHTA and CDR2 is FQGNSA. CDR3 loop: CASSLGQGINYEQYF. DNA of the CDR3: TGTGCCAGCAGCTTGGGACAGGGGATTAACTACGAGCAGTACTTC. Full variable domain (rest looked up from reference TRBV7-2 and TRBJ2-7): GAGVSQSPSNKVTEKGKDVELRCDPISGHTALYWYRQSLGQGLEFLIYFQGNSAPDKSGLPSDRFSAERTGGSVSTLTIQRTQQEDSAVYLCASSLGQGINYEQYFGPGTRLTVT.

This clone has only one observation. V gene TRBV2 combines with J gene TRBJ2-5; TRBD1 matches at 8 bases. Germline lookup yields CDR1 SNHLY and CDR2 FYNNEI. This CDR3 is 15 amino acids long. The junction had 9 bases not matched to a gene; V was cut back by 4 bases and J by 5 bases. The chain's CDR3 is CASSVGQVRWETQYF. For the CDR3, the DNA is TGTGCCAGCAGTGTGGGACAGGTTCGATGGGAGACCCAGTACTTC.

The V call is TRBV19, the J call TRBJ2-5; possible D gene TRBD1, 5 bases. The germline CDR1 and CDR2 sequences are LNHDA and SQIVND (reference sequence). Between the trimmed V and J ends, which lost 8 bases and 1 base, there was a span of 17 bases. This CDR3 region has 15 residues. Written as DNA, the CDR3 is TGTGCCAGTGCCTCTTGGGGCGCCCTCCAAGAGACCCAGTACTTC. This codes for CASASWGALQETQYF.

The sample holds a few counts of this clone. This sequence joins TRBV6-5 and TRBJ1-1; no clear D. Germline CDR1 is MNHEY and CDR2 is SVGAGI. Trimming took off 9 bases at V and 3 bases at J, with 14 bases between the two ends. There are 13 residues in the CDR3. The CDR3 loop reads CASGVTRDTEAFF. Written as DNA, the CDR3 is TGTGCCAGTGGTGTCACTAGGGACACTGAAGCTTTCTTT.

This chain joins TRBV7-9 and TRBJ2-7, with D perhaps TRBD2 (7 bases). V gave up 5 bases and J gave up 2 bases, with 25 bases separating them. CDR1 and CDR2 (germline): SEHNR, FQNEAQ (reference sequence). CDR3 length: 18 residues. CDR3 amino acids: CASSQPTRGAGRAYEQYF. CDR3 DNA sequence: TGTGCCAGCAGCCAACCAACTCGGGGGGCGGGGAGGGCCTACGAGCAGTACTTC. Together with reference TRBV7-9 and TRBJ2-7, the CDR3 gives the full variable domain: DTGVSQNPRHKITKRGQNVTFRCDPISEHNRLYWYRQTLGQGPEFLTYFQNEAQLEKSRLLSDRFSAERPKGSFSTLEIQRTEQGDSAMYLCASSQPTRGAGRAYEQYFGPGTRLTVT.

CDR3 sequence: CSVGRTGGYNEQFF. The CDR3 DNA reads TGCAGCGTTGGTAGAACAGGGGGCTACAATGAGCAGTTCTTC. The V gene is TRBV29-1, the J gene TRBJ2-1, with 8 bases fitting TRBD1. CDR1 is SQVTM, CDR2 ANQGSEA, per germline. The J segment lost 3 bases and the V segment lost 4 bases, leaving 5 bases of the junction unmatched. CDR3 length: 14 amino acids.

The V gene is TRBV7-8, the J gene TRBJ2-3, with D possibly TRBD1 on 6 matching bases. From germline, CDR1 is SGHVS and CDR2 FQNEAQ. The ends were cut back, 5 bases at V and 1 base at J, with 10 bases in the middle. This CDR3 region has 14 residues. CDR3 coding DNA: TGTGCCAGCAGCATACGGACAGGCACAGATACGCAGTATTTT. Translation: CASSIRTGTDTQYF.

The chain combines TRBV6-6 with TRBJ2-7; D is undetermined. V was cut by 6 bases and J by 2 bases, with 8 bases left in between. The CDR3 has 12 residues. The germline V gene encodes CDR1 MNHNY and CDR2 SVGAGI (reference sequence). CDR3 DNA: TGTGCCAGCAGCCATCTTCCCTACGAGCAGTACTTC. Translating it yields CASSHLPYEQYF.

The chain recombines TRBV19 with TRBJ1-6; the match to TRBD1 covers 8 bases. Unmatched junction bases numbered 7, after V lost 2 bases and J lost 7 bases. Germline assignment: CDR1 LNHDA and CDR2 SQIVND (reference sequence). The CDR3 totals 16 residues. CDR3 nucleotide sequence: TGTGCCAGTAGTATATTTTCCGGACAGGGCAATTCACCCCTCCACTTT. Its protein product is CASSIFSGQGNSPLHF. Combining the CDR3 with reference TRBV19 and TRBJ1-6 gives the whole variable domain DGGITQSPKYLFRKEGQNVTLSCEQNLNHDAMYWYRQDPGQGLRLIYYSQIVNDFQKGDIAEGYSVSREKKESFPLTVTSAQKNPTAFYLCASSIFSGQGNSPLHFGNGTRLTVT.

The chain employs TRBV28 and TRBJ2-5, with a possible D match to TRBD2 (7 bases). This CDR3 is 15 amino acids long. Between the trimmed V and J ends, which lost 7 bases and 0 bases, there was a span of 15 bases. CDR1 is MDHEN, CDR2 SYDVKM, per germline. The CDR3 spells CASKTRGANQETQYF. In DNA form, the CDR3 reads TGTGCCAGCAAAACACGGGGGGCGAACCAAGAGACCCAGTACTTC.

The chain joins TRBV19 to TRBJ2-3; D uncertain. V lost 5 bases and J lost 1, with 13 bases in between. This CDR3 is built from 15 residues. Germline values: CDR1 LNHDA, CDR2 SQIVND (reference sequence). The CDR3: CASSAVVSGTDTQYF. The CDR3 DNA is TGTGCCAGTAGTGCGGTAGTCAGCGGCACAGATACGCAGTATTTT.

J is TRBJ1-1 and V is TRBV10-3; no reliable D call. CDR1 is ENHRY, CDR2 SYGVKD, per germline. This CDR3 has 12 amino acids. The V end was cut by 5 bases, the J end by 1 base, with 5 bases between. CDR3 DNA: TGTGCCATCAGTAGGGAGAACACTGAAGCTTTCTTT. Translation gives CAISRENTEAFF.

This rearrangement joins TRBV7-9 to TRBJ2-1, with D unclear. V was clipped by 5 bases and J by 4 bases, with 15 bases between them. CDR1 is SEHNR and CDR2 is FQNEAQ in the germline V gene (reference sequence). There are 15 residues in the CDR3. The CDR3 is CASSHTWDVYNEQFF. The CDR3 bases are TGTGCCAGCAGCCACACCTGGGATGTATACAATGAGCAGTTCTTC.

V gene TRBV5-8 combines with J gene TRBJ1-1; D gene ambiguous. Germline V CDR1 and CDR2: SGHTS, YDEGEE. The CDR3 extends over 16 amino acids. Trimming removed 2 bases at V and 1 base at J, with 15 bases between. As DNA, the CDR3 is TGTGCCAGCAGCTTCCGGTCGAGGGCGAGGAACACTGAAGCTTTCTTT. This sequence encodes CASSFRSRARNTEAFF.